The 12 T cell receptor beta chains below come from one sample, sequenced in a study of blood T cell repertoires in COVID-19. The repertoire was sequenced with immunoSEQ multiplex PCR; TCRdb's copy has only in-frame clones and lacks some. The table records more than 150,000 clones, 86% of them present only once. Specimen: peripheral blood. These receptors originate from a man aged 65 to 85 with active or convalescent COVID-19.

This clone was detected a few times. V and J are TRBV29-1 and TRBJ1-2; 9 bases agree with TRBD1. With 4 bases clipped from V and 3 bases from J, the junction kept 3 bases outside the gene matches. Per germline, CDR1 SQVTM and CDR2 ANQGSEA. There are 13 residues in the CDR3. DNA for the CDR3: TGCAGCGTTGGCCGACAGGGGGACTATGGCTACACCTTC. Translation: CSVGRQGDYGYTF.

The V call is TRBV7-2, the J call TRBJ2-6; a possible D gene is TRBD2 (5 bases). Germline-derived CDR1 and CDR2 are SGHTA and FQGNSA. Trimming cost V 3 bases and J 3 bases, with 12 bases left between them. The length of the CDR3 is 16 residues. The CDR3 sequence is CASSFTGNGGANVLTF. The CDR3 nucleotides read TGTGCCAGCAGCTTTACCGGGAATGGTGGGGCCAACGTCCTGACTTTC.

The genes are TRBV28 and TRBJ1-2, with D possibly matching TRBD1 (6 bases). CDR3 length equals 12 residues. Germline CDR1 MDHEN, CDR2 SYDVKM. V dropped 7 bases and J dropped 4 bases, with 10 bases sitting between them. CDR3 residues: CASIQGSYGYTF. The CDR3 nucleotides read TGTGCCAGCATCCAGGGGTCCTATGGCTACACCTTC.

The chain joins TRBV10-3 to TRBJ2-3, with D maybe TRBD2 (5 bases). The germline gives CDR1 ENHRY, CDR2 SYGVKD. This CDR3 has 15 amino acids. V was pared by 8 bases and J by 2 bases, with 17 bases between. CDR3 bases: TGTGCCATCTCTCGGGCTAGCCTTCCCACAGATACGCAGTATTTT. Amino acid sequence: CAISRASLPTDTQYF.

This clone was picked up a small number of times. This chain joins TRBV19 and TRBJ1-1; D is uncertain. The V gene's germline CDR1 is LNHDA and CDR2 SQIVND (reference sequence). The V end lost 3 bases, the J end lost 0 bases, and 11 bases lay between the germline ends. This CDR3 contains 15 residues. The chain's CDR3 is CASSIGSAMNTEAFF. CDR3 bases: TGTGCCAGTAGTATTGGGTCAGCGATGAACACTGAAGCTTTCTTT.

The chain is built from TRBV19 and TRBJ2-1; no reliable D call. V lost 10 bases and J 5 bases, leaving 12 bases between the germline ends. There are 12 residues in the CDR3. Germline-derived CDR1 and CDR2 are LNHDA and SQIVND (reference sequence). The CDR3 is CATSSFNNEQFF. In nucleotides, the CDR3 is TGTGCCACCTCGTCCTTTAACAATGAGCAGTTCTTC. Variable domain in full (rest from reference TRBV19 and TRBJ2-1): DGGITQSPKYLFRKEGQNVTLSCEQNLNHDAMYWYRQDPGQGLRLIYYSQIVNDFQKGDIAEGYSVSREKKESFPLTVTSAQKNPTAFYLCATSSFNNEQFFGPGTRLTVL.

This chain joins TRBV7-3 and TRBJ1-1; the D is unclear. Trimming pared 0 bases from V and 2 bases from J, leaving 7 bases between. CDR1 is SGHTA and CDR2 is FQGTGA in the germline V gene. The CDR3 is 14 amino acids. The CDR3 region has the DNA TGTGCCAGCAGCTTAACCACAGCAAACACTGAAGCTTTCTTT. Translation gives CASSLTTANTEAFF.

The chain carries TRBV6-6 and TRBJ1-1; 8 positions match TRBD1. J was trimmed by 4 bases and V by 4 bases; bases with no gene match: 8. The CDR3 totals 15 residues. Per the germline V gene, CDR1 is MNHNY and CDR2 is SVGAGI (reference sequence). The CDR3: CASSSTGGWGTEAFF. As DNA, the CDR3 is TGTGCCAGCAGTTCTACAGGGGGTTGGGGCACTGAAGCTTTCTTT.

The J gene is TRBJ2-6, the V gene TRBV19; TRBD1 matches 7 bases. The CDR3 runs to 18 residues. Germline lookup yields CDR1 LNHDA and CDR2 SQIVND (reference sequence). The junction had 8 bases not matched to a gene; V was cut back by 3 bases and J by 0 bases. CDR3: CASSIEGGQISGANVLTF. The DNA for the CDR3 is TGTGCCAGTAGTATTGAAGGGGGACAGATCTCTGGGGCCAACGTCCTGACTTTC. Combining the CDR3 with reference TRBV19 and TRBJ2-6 gives the whole variable domain DGGITQSPKYLFRKEGQNVTLSCEQNLNHDAMYWYRQDPGQGLRLIYYSQIVNDFQKGDIAEGYSVSREKKESFPLTVTSAQKNPTAFYLCASSIEGGQISGANVLTFGAGSRLTVL.

V usage is TRBV9 and J usage is TRBJ1-5, with 9 bases identical to TRBD1. Germline CDR1 and CDR2: SGDLS and YYNGEE. V shed 1 base and J 5 bases; nucleotides not matched to a gene: 1. The CDR3 spans 14 residues. The CDR3 region has the DNA TGTGCCAGCAGCGTATGGGACAGGGATCAGCCCCAGCATTTT. It yields the protein CASSVWDRDQPQHF.

The V gene is TRBV18, the J gene TRBJ1-2; D uncertain. Trimming cost V 2 bases and J 8 bases, with 12 bases left between them. Germline loops: CDR1 KGHSH, CDR2 LQKENI. The CDR3 totals 13 residues. CDR3 nucleotide sequence: TGTGCCAGCTCACCATCGGCCCTGGAGGGCTACACCTTC. Amino acids: CASSPSALEGYTF.

V usage is TRBV28 and J usage is TRBJ1-1, with a possible D match to TRBD1 (5 bases). Germline CDR1 reads MDHEN; CDR2 reads SYDVKM. V was cut by 2 bases and J by 8 bases, with 21 bases left in between. The CDR3 runs to 16 residues. In DNA, the CDR3 is TGTGCCAGCAGTTTAGGAGGAGGGACCCCCCCAAGGGAAGCTTTCTTT. It specifies CASSLGGGTPPREAFF.